This is a list of T cell receptor beta chains from one sample in a study of blood T cell repertoires in COVID-19. Assay used: immunoSEQ multiplex PCR; TCRdb lists only in-frame clones, some missing. The table lists 300,000 to 400,000 clones, over 75% of them singletons. Sequenced material: PBMCs or T cells enriched from blood (not recorded which). Receptors originate from a woman in her thirties with acute COVID-19. The CDR3 runs from the conserved cysteine through the conserved F or W. Fields, in order: D gene, V gene, J gene, clone size, CDR3 DNA, CDR3 protein. A D gene is named only where the DNA matches it firmly. Expanded clones get a size class; other rows say once, few or many, or leave the size out.

D: NA
V: TRBV24-1
J: TRBJ2-3
size: NA
DNA: TGTGCCACCAGTGATCCCGGGACTCTTCTTACGCAGTATTTT
CDR3: CATSDPGTLLTQYF

D: NA
V: TRBV5-1
J: TRBJ1-1
size: NA
DNA: TGCGCCAGCAGCTTGGGTCTACCTAACACTGAAGCTTTCTTT
CDR3: CASSLGLPNTEAFF

D: TRBD1
V: TRBV28
J: TRBJ1-1
size: NA
DNA: TGCGCCAGCAGTTTGGGACAGCAACTGAACACTGAAGCTTTCTTT
CDR3: CASSLGQQLNTEAFF

D: TRBD2
V: TRBV10-3
J: TRBJ2-2
size: NA
DNA: TGTGCCATCAGCGCGGGACTAGCGGGGGGGCAAACCGGGGAGCTGTTTTTT
CDR3: CAISAGLAGGQTGELFF

D: NA
V: TRBV7-9
J: TRBJ1-2
size: NA
DNA: TGTGCCAGCAGCTTATCCCGCCATCGACTGAACTATGGCTACACCTTC
CDR3: CASSLSRHRLNYGYTF

D: TRBD1
V: TRBV18
J: TRBJ1-2
size: once
DNA: TGTGCCAGCTCCCTAGGACAGGGAGGAGTGGGTGGCTACACCTTC
CDR3: CASSLGQGGVGGYTF

D: NA
V: TRBV11-1
J: TRBJ2-3
size: NA
DNA: TGTGCCAGCAGCCTGACAGGCCGCCTGGCAGATACGCAGTATTTT
CDR3: CASSLTGRLADTQYF

D: TRBD2
V: TRBV5-6
J: TRBJ2-7
size: NA
DNA: TGTGCCAGCAGCGCGGGGCGGGGGAGCTCCTACGAGCAGTACTTC
CDR3: CASSAGRGSSYEQYF

D: NA
V: TRBV4-3
J: TRBJ1-2
size: once
DNA: TGCGCCAGCAGCCAAGATTCCTCCGACTATGGCTACACCTTC
CDR3: CASSQDSSDYGYTF

D: NA
V: TRBV29-1
J: TRBJ1-1
size: once
DNA: TGCAGCGTTGAAGATGGCAGTGGTACTGAAGCTTTCTTT
CDR3: CSVEDGSGTEAFF

D: TRBD1
V: TRBV12-5
J: TRBJ1-1
size: NA
DNA: TGTGCTAGTGGTTTGCTCGACAGGGACACTGAAGCTTTCTTT
CDR3: CASGLLDRDTEAFF

D: TRBD2
V: TRBV6-5
J: TRBJ2-5
size: NA
DNA: TGTGCCAGCATCATGGCGGGGGGCCAAGAAACCCAGTACTTC
CDR3: CASIMAGGQETQYF

D: NA
V: TRBV19
J: TRBJ1-1
size: NA
DNA: TGTGCCAGTAGTATGCTCAGGGGTCAGGGCGCCACTGAAGCTTTCTTT
CDR3: CASSMLRGQGATEAFF

D: TRBD1
V: TRBV5-4
J: TRBJ2-1
size: NA
DNA: TGTGCCAGCAGCCCTGGACAGGGAAGAGGTGAGCAGTTCTTC
CDR3: CASSPGQGRGEQFF

D: TRBD2
V: TRBV5-1
J: TRBJ2-1
size: once
DNA: TGCGCCAGCCGGACTAGCGGCGTCAATGAGCAGTTCTTC
CDR3: CASRTSGVNEQFF

D: NA
V: TRBV2
J: TRBJ2-2
size: NA
DNA: TGTGCCAGCAGTGCCCCAAACACCGGGGAGCTGTTTTTT
CDR3: CASSAPNTGELFF

D: NA
V: TRBV9
J: TRBJ1-6
size: NA
DNA: TGTGCCAGCAGCGTAGCTCGGGGGGACTCACCCCTCCACTTT
CDR3: CASSVARGDSPLHF

D: NA
V: TRBV7-2
J: TRBJ2-4
size: NA
DNA: TGTGCCAGCAGCTTATATTACGGACGCGGTGGGGGGGCCCCAATTCAGTACTTC
CDR3: CASSLYYGRGGGAPIQYF

D: TRBD1
V: TRBV13
J: TRBJ1-3
size: NA
DNA: TGTGCCAGCAGCCCGGGACAGGGGACTCCTGGAAACACCATATATTTT
CDR3: CASSPGQGTPGNTIYF

D: NA
V: TRBV2
J: TRBJ1-2
size: NA
DNA: TGTGCCAGCAGGGGGGGGCTCTATGGCTACACCTTC
CDR3: CASRGGLYGYTF

D: NA
V: TRBV5-5
J: TRBJ1-1
size: NA
DNA: TGTGCCAGCAGCTTGAAAAGGGGGAACACTGAAGCTTTCTTT
CDR3: CASSLKRGNTEAFF

D: TRBD2
V: TRBV7-3
J: TRBJ2-3
size: NA
DNA: TGTGCCAGCAGCTTCGGGACTAGCGGGGGCTTTAATACGCAGTATTTT
CDR3: CASSFGTSGGFNTQYF

D: NA
V: TRBV5-1
J: TRBJ1-1
size: NA
DNA: TGCGCCAGCAGCTCGGGAGGGTCCTACCTTATGAACACTGAAGCTTTCTTT
CDR3: CASSSGGSYLMNTEAFF

D: NA
V: TRBV2
J: TRBJ1-2
size: NA
DNA: TGTGCCAGCAGTGAGGGTGGGCAGGGAAGAACTATTGGCTACACCTTC
CDR3: CASSEGGQGRTIGYTF

D: TRBD2
V: TRBV6-5
J: TRBJ2-3
size: NA
DNA: TGTGCCAGCAGGCGGGGGAGCACAGATACGCAGTATTTT
CDR3: CASRRGSTDTQYF